This entry features one T cell receptor (beta chain) sequence. At survey level, the immunoSEQ assay was run in its v3.0 version. The protocol was immunoSEQ multiplex PCR, while the TCRdb copy is restricted to in-frame clones and leaves out a portion. The table records tens of thousands of clones, about 81% of them present only once. The CDR3 covers 13 residues. V was shortened by 5 bases and J by 7 bases, with 14 bases between the two germline ends. Per the germline V gene, CDR1 is MNHEY and CDR2 is SVGAGI. These data are taken from a study of long-term antiretroviral therapy in people with HIV. The TCR comes from a man aged 45-65 years with HIV. This chain uses TRBV6-5 with TRBJ1-2; D is ambiguous. This material consisted of unsorted PBMCs, taken 2.9 years after starting antiretroviral therapy. DNA for the CDR3: TGTGCCAGCAGTCCTGACCGGAGTGGTGGCTACACCTTC. Translated: CASSPDRSGGYTF.